Below, 16 T cell receptor beta chains from the same sample are listed, as sequenced in a study of post-analysis software for immune sequencing data. Regarding the study as a whole: With TRBV5-6, TRBV5-1 and TRBV20-1 included, about 5 TRBV segments were more frequent in patients than in controls.

TCR beta cDNA libraries included unique molecular identifiers. Each CDR3 protein is one row after TCRdb ran MiXCR on the PCR reads. The top ten clones hold approximately 4.3% of a sample with about 820,000 distinct CDR3 sequences, about 57% of them seen once. These TCRs' antigens remain unknown. The sequencing sample was made of blood. The receptors here all came from a girl aged 10-17 years with multiple sclerosis.

J is TRBJ2-1 and V is TRBV5-1, with 9 nucleotides matching TRBD2. The germline gives CDR1 SGHRS, CDR2 YFSETQ. The ends lost 0 bases at V and 9 bases at J; junction bases unmatched: 7. CDR3 length: 15 residues. The CDR3 region is CASSLEGGGASEQFF. CDR3 DNA: TGCGCCAGCAGCTTGGAGGGCGGGGGGGCCTCTGAGCAGTTCTTC.

The chain uses TRBV27 and TRBJ2-4, with 12 bases matching TRBD2. Trimming took 6 bases from V and 3 from J; bases not matched to a gene: 15. Looked up from germline, CDR1 is MNHEY and CDR2 is SMNVEV (reference sequence). The CDR3 sequence is 19 residues long. The chain's CDR3 is CASRHLAGGSEGNKNIQYF. The CDR3 DNA follows: TGTGCCAGCAGACACCTAGCGGGAGGGTCCGAAGGAAACAAAAACATTCAGTACTTC.

The chain links TRBV14 to TRBJ2-1; TRBD2 matches 13 bases. Unmatched junction bases numbered 3, after V lost 3 bases and J lost 4 bases. This CDR3 spans 16 amino acids. Germline CDR1 reads SGHDN; CDR2 reads FVKESK. The CDR3 nucleotides are TGTGCCAGCAGCCACATGGGACTAGCGGGATACAATGAGCAGTTCTTC. Residues: CASSHMGLAGYNEQFF.

This clonotype was detected a few times. This rearrangement joins TRBV20-1 to TRBJ2-4; 10 nucleotides agree with TRBD1. The end of the DNA is better explained by TRBJ2-7, so the J call may be wrong. Looked up from germline, CDR1 is DFQATT and CDR2 is SNEGSKA (reference sequence). CDR3 length: 15 residues. CDR3 bases: TGCAGTGCTAGAGATCCGACAGGGGGCCAGCACGAGCAGTACTTC. This codes for CSARDPTGGQHEQYF.

The sample holds a few counts of this clonotype. The V call is TRBV7-3, the J call TRBJ2-7; possibly TRBD2 for D (5 bases). Germline-derived CDR1 and CDR2 are SGHTA and FQGTGA. Trimming took 4 bases from V and 5 from J, leaving 18 bases between them. The CDR3 has 15 residues. CDR3 in amino acids: CASSSWADKEDEQYF. The CDR3, as DNA: TGTGCCAGCAGCTCCTGGGCCGATAAGGAGGACGAGCAGTACTTC.

The rearrangement uses TRBV20-1 and TRBJ2-5; D gene ambiguous. V was shortened by 6 bases and J by 4 bases, with 18 bases between the two germline ends. The CDR3 spans 14 residues. Per the germline V gene, CDR1 is DFQATT and CDR2 is SNEGSKA (reference sequence). The DNA for the CDR3 is TGCAGTGCGGTAACGTATAGGTTTCGAGAGACCCAGTACTTC. Translation gives CSAVTYRFRETQYF.

V gene TRBV3-1 combines with J gene TRBJ2-7, with D perhaps TRBD2 (5 bases). The CDR3 is made up of 13 amino acids. Germline V gene lookup returns CDR1 LGHDT and CDR2 YNNKEL (reference sequence). Trimming took off 5 bases at V and 3 bases at J, with 11 bases between the two ends. CDR3 region: CASSFFGDYEQYF. CDR3 nucleotides: TGTGCCAGCAGCTTTTTCGGGGACTACGAGCAGTACTTC.

The chain combines TRBV12-3 or TRBV12-4 with TRBJ2-1; perhaps TRBD2 as D (6 bases). V lost 4 bases, J lost 8 bases, and 18 bases lay in between. The CDR3 runs 15 residues. CDR3 protein: CASSSGLPLGYEQFF. Here the CDR3 DNA reads TGTGCCAGCAGTTCAGGACTACCCCTTGGTTATGAGCAGTTCTTC.

CDR3: CSVGGAIIEETQYF. The CDR3 region has the DNA TGCAGCGTTGGGGGGGCGATAATCGAAGAGACCCAGTACTTC. This chain links TRBV29-1 with TRBJ2-5; D is perhaps TRBD1 or TRBD2 (6 bases each). The V end was cut by 4 bases, the J end by 3 bases, with 15 bases between. The germline gives CDR1 SQVTM, CDR2 ANQGSEA. This CDR3 region has 14 residues.

The chain employs TRBV12-3 or TRBV12-4 and TRBJ2-3, with D hard to call. The CDR3 loop spans 14 amino acids. V was clipped by 3 bases and J by 1 base, with 8 bases between them. CDR3 sequence: CASSFRLGTDTQYF. CDR3 in DNA: TGTGCCAGCAGTTTTCGTCTCGGCACAGATACGCAGTATTTT.

The chain combines TRBV20-1 with TRBJ2-4, with 8 bases fitting TRBD2. The end of the DNA fits TRBJ2-7 better, so the J call may be wrong. Germline V lookup: CDR1 DFQATT, CDR2 SNEGSKA (reference sequence). The CDR3 covers 12 residues. The CDR3 DNA is TGCAGTGCCCAAGCGGGAGTTTACGAGCAGTACTTC. Amino acid sequence: CSAQAGVYEQYF.

The chain employs TRBV3-1 and TRBJ2-4; no clear D. The CDR3 sequence is 15 residues long. Germline V gene lookup returns CDR1 LGHDT and CDR2 YNNKEL (reference sequence). V was shortened by 4 bases and J by 0 bases, with 10 bases between the two germline ends. The CDR3 protein is CASSLTQGAKNIQYF. The CDR3 nucleotides read TGTGCCAGCAGCCTCACCCAAGGAGCCAAAAACATTCAGTACTTC.

This chain links TRBV10-3 with TRBJ2-4, with D unclear. The J call may not be correct, given that the DNA end is closer to TRBJ2-7. The germline V gene has CDR1 ENHRY and CDR2 SYGVKD. This CDR3 is built from 13 residues. The CDR3 region has the DNA TGTGCCATCAGTGAGTCGGGCGTTCACGAGCAGTACTTC. This encodes CAISESGVHEQYF.

In DNA form, the CDR3 reads TGTGCCAGCAGCTTTGGACGTCAGGCATACGAGCAGTACTTC. Protein product: CASSFGRQAYEQYF. The V and J genes are TRBV11-2 and TRBJ2-4; no firm D call. The J call may not be correct, given that the DNA end is closer to TRBJ2-7. Per the germline V gene, CDR1 is SGHAT and CDR2 is FQNNGV. There are 14 residues in the CDR3.

As for this clonotype: Mismatch with germline at one junction end may stem from a read error. The chain links TRBV7-3 to TRBJ1-5; 10 bases map to TRBD1. Germline V gene lookup returns CDR1 SGHTA and CDR2 FQGTGA. This CDR3 comprises 16 residues. CDR3 coding DNA: TGCGCCAGCAGCTCCCCGACAGGGGGCGATTCTCAGCCCCAGCATTTT. Protein product: CASSSPTGGDSQPQHF.

The table lists this clonotype with a few counts. This chain joins TRBV29-1 and TRBJ2-7, with D possibly matching TRBD2 (6 bases). Trimming left V 5 bases short and J 4 bases short, with 12 bases between. The CDR3 extends over 12 amino acids. The germline V gene has CDR1 SQVTM and CDR2 ANQGSEA. CDR3 coding DNA: TGCAGCGTTAGCTCGGGGGAGTACGAGCAGTACTTC. It codes for CSVSSGEYEQYF.